The 32 T cell receptor beta chains below come from one sample, sequenced in a study of blood T cell repertoires in COVID-19 (TCRdb year 2020). The library was produced with the immunoSEQ multiplex PCR assay. Not all clones reach the TCRdb copy of this immuneACCESS table, which keeps in-frame sequences only. Checked studies attribute under half of the gap to unresolved V genes and leave the rest unexplained. The sample table contains approximately 310,000 clones; only one count was recorded for approximately 85% of them. Jointly, the top ten make up roughly 2% of the sample. The material sequenced was PBMCs or T cells enriched from blood (not recorded which). The receptors come from a man aged 25 to 40 who had recovered from COVID-19.

The V gene is TRBV19, the J gene TRBJ1-2; D might be TRBD1 (6 bases). The germline V gene encodes CDR1 LNHDA and CDR2 SQIVND (reference sequence). Deletions cut 4 bases from V and 7 bases from J, with 16 bases between. The CDR3 consists of 14 residues. CDR3 sequence reads: CASSSATGIGGYTF. The CDR3 DNA reads as TGTGCCAGTAGTAGTGCGACAGGAATTGGTGGCTACACCTTC. The complete variable domain, with remaining parts taken from reference TRBV19 and TRBJ1-2, reads DGGITQSPKYLFRKEGQNVTLSCEQNLNHDAMYWYRQDPGQGLRLIYYSQIVNDFQKGDIAEGYSVSREKKESFPLTVTSAQKNPTAFYLCASSSATGIGGYTFGSGTRLTVV.

The rearrangement uses TRBV9 and TRBJ2-7; D is possibly TRBD1 (6 bases). The CDR3 runs to 15 residues. CDR1 and CDR2 (germline): SGDLS, YYNGEE. V lost 0 bases and J lost 1, with 11 bases in between. CDR3 residues: CASSVGTEGSYEQYF. CDR3 DNA: TGTGCCAGCAGCGTAGGGACAGAGGGATCCTACGAGCAGTACTTC.

The V gene is TRBV5-6, the J gene TRBJ1-1; 10 positions agree with TRBD1. The CDR3 is 15 amino acids. Trimming cost V 4 bases and J 5 bases; bases outside gene matches: 8. Germline values: CDR1 SGHDT, CDR2 YYEEEE. CDR3 in DNA: TGTGCCAGCAGCGGAGACAGGGGGCAGTGGACTGAAGCTTTCTTT. It codes for CASSGDRGQWTEAFF.

The gene calls are TRBV12-5 and TRBJ1-4, with D tentatively TRBD1 (5 bases). CDR1 and CDR2 (germline): LGHNT, FRNRAP. The germline V and J ends were trimmed by 1 base and 3 bases, with 15 bases remaining between them. The CDR3 sequence is 17 residues long. CDR3 sequence (DNA): TGTGCTAGTGGTTTGGCCGGGGGACGGGATTCTAATGAAAAACTGTTTTTT. It codes for CASGLAGGRDSNEKLFF.

This clone appeared a few times. The chain carries TRBV6-4 and TRBJ2-3, with 8 bases lining up with TRBD2. V gave up 2 bases and J gave up 6 bases; unmatched junction bases: 7. The germline CDR1 and CDR2 sequences are MRHNA and SNTAGT. The CDR3 is 15 amino acids. The CDR3, as DNA: TGTGCCAGCAGTGACCATTCGGGGGGGCTGGATACGCAGTATTTT. Encoded protein: CASSDHSGGLDTQYF.

The chain employs TRBV5-1 and TRBJ2-7, with D possibly TRBD1 on 6 matching bases. The CDR3 length is 15 residues. Trimming pared 4 bases from V and 0 bases from J, leaving 14 bases between. CDR1 is SGHRS, CDR2 YFSETQ, per germline. The chain's CDR3 is CASSVTGTNSYEQYF. Written as DNA, the CDR3 is TGCGCCAGCAGCGTTACAGGGACCAACTCCTACGAGCAGTACTTC. The whole variable domain, remainder taken from reference TRBV5-1 and TRBJ2-7, is KAGVTQTPRYLIKTRGQQVTLSCSPISGHRSVSWYQQTPGQGLQFLFEYFSETQRNKGNFPGRFSGRQFSNSRSEMNVSTLELGDSALYLCASSVTGTNSYEQYFGPGTRLTVT.

The chain uses TRBV27 and TRBJ1-1, with 12 bases fitting TRBD1. V was pared by 5 bases and J by 1 base, with 5 bases of the junction left unmatched. The CDR3 has 16 amino acids. Germline V gene lookup returns CDR1 MNHEY and CDR2 SMNVEV (reference sequence). CDR3 in amino acids: CASSPGTGGWNTEAFF. The CDR3 DNA reads TGTGCCAGCAGTCCCGGGACAGGGGGCTGGAACACTGAAGCTTTCTTT.

The chain has TRBV10-3 and TRBJ2-1; weak D call: TRBD1 (6 bases). The germline gives CDR1 ENHRY, CDR2 SYGVKD. This CDR3 is 15 amino acids long. V lost 3 bases and J lost 0, with 9 bases in between. The CDR3: CAISDYRVSYNEQFF. The CDR3 DNA is TGTGCCATCAGTGATTACAGGGTCTCCTACAATGAGCAGTTCTTC.

The gene calls are TRBV5-1 and TRBJ1-3; TRBD1 matches 8 bases. V was clipped by 1 base and J by 2 bases; unmatched bases: 5. Looked up from germline, CDR1 is SGHRS and CDR2 is YFSETQ. The length of the CDR3 is 16 residues. In DNA, the CDR3 is TGCGCCAGCAGCTTGACGCGACAGGGGACTGGAAACACCATATATTTT. It is translated as CASSLTRQGTGNTIYF.

This chain connects TRBV6-5 to TRBJ1-6; D ambiguous. With 0 bases removed from V and 2 bases from J, the gap between germline ends came to 8 bases. This CDR3 is 16 amino acids long. The germline gives CDR1 MNHEY, CDR2 SVGAGI. The DNA for the CDR3 is TGTGCCAGCAGTTACTCGGGAGGGCCCTATAATTCACCCCTCCACTTT. Translating gives CASSYSGGPYNSPLHF.

V is TRBV19 and J is TRBJ1-1; 11 bases are shared with TRBD1. The V gene's germline CDR1 is LNHDA and CDR2 SQIVND (reference sequence). CDR3 length: 15 amino acids. V lost 4 bases to trimming and J lost 3 bases; unmatched junction nucleotides: 4. This CDR3 is CASSTGQGDDTEAFF. CDR3 DNA sequence: TGTGCCAGTAGTACGGGACAGGGGGACGACACTGAAGCTTTCTTT.

The CDR3 nucleotides are TGTGCCAGCAGTTACTCGGGGGCTCGCACAGATACGCAGTATTTT. This sequence encodes CASSYSGARTDTQYF. V is TRBV6-5 and J is TRBJ2-3; tentative D call: TRBD1 (6 bases). V gave up 0 bases and J gave up 1 base, with 8 bases separating them. CDR3 size: 15 residues. Germline V CDR1 and CDR2: MNHEY, SVGAGI.

This CDR3 reads CASSRDRGKSPLHF. The CDR3 bases are TGCGCCAGCAGCCGAGACAGGGGGAAATCACCCCTCCACTTT. This chain links TRBV5-1 with TRBJ1-6; the match to TRBD1 covers 9 bases. CDR3 length: 14 residues. V lost 4 bases, J lost 10 bases, and 6 bases stayed unmatched. Germline-derived CDR1 and CDR2 are SGHRS and YFSETQ. Variable domain in full (rest from reference TRBV5-1 and TRBJ1-6): KAGVTQTPRYLIKTRGQQVTLSCSPISGHRSVSWYQQTPGQGLQFLFEYFSETQRNKGNFPGRFSGRQFSNSRSEMNVSTLELGDSALYLCASSRDRGKSPLHFGNGTRLTVT.

This clone was counted a few times. The chain carries TRBV18 and TRBJ1-2, with a possible D match to TRBD1 (5 bases). The CDR3 covers 13 residues. CDR1 is KGHSH and CDR2 is LQKENI in the germline V gene. Trimming took off 3 bases at V and 8 bases at J, with 13 bases between the two ends. CDR3 loop: CASSPETVYGYTF. The DNA of the CDR3 is TGTGCCAGCTCACCCGAGACAGTTTACGGCTACACCTTC.

The chain joins TRBV29-1 to TRBJ1-1; no clear D gene. V lost 7 bases and J lost 0, with 6 bases in between. The CDR3 has 11 residues. Germline loops: CDR1 SQVTM, CDR2 ANQGSEA. The CDR3 coding sequence is TGCAGCGCAAGAGTGAACACTGAAGCTTTCTTT. Protein: CSARVNTEAFF.

This chain links TRBV29-1 with TRBJ2-2; possibly TRBD1 for D (5 bases). Germline CDR1 is SQVTM and CDR2 is ANQGSEA. This CDR3 is built from 14 residues. V lost 8 bases to trimming and J lost 0 bases, with 13 bases between them. Written as DNA, the CDR3 is TGCAGCACCCAGACAGAGACGAACACCGGGGAGCTGTTTTTT. Translation gives CSTQTETNTGELFF.

The gene calls are TRBV6-5 and TRBJ1-6; the D is unclear. Trimming cost V 0 bases and J 9 bases, with 12 bases left between them. This CDR3 spans 15 amino acids. Germline V gene sequence: CDR1 MNHEY, CDR2 SVGAGI. The CDR3 protein is CASSYSSGYGSPLHF. CDR3 DNA: TGTGCCAGCAGTTACTCATCCGGTTACGGTTCACCCCTCCACTTT.

J is TRBJ2-1 and V is TRBV19, with a tentative D call TRBD1 (6 bases). V lost 3 bases, J lost 4 bases, and 13 bases lay in between. The CDR3 totals 15 residues. Germline-derived CDR1 and CDR2 are LNHDA and SQIVND (reference sequence). CDR3 sequence: CASSMVRTAYNEQFF. CDR3 DNA sequence: TGTGCCAGTAGTATGGTAAGGACAGCGTACAATGAGCAGTTCTTC.

This clone appeared once. The chain couples TRBV15 to TRBJ1-2; TRBD1 might be the D (5 bases). Trimming shortened V by 1 base and J by 3 bases, and 9 bases separated the two germline ends. This CDR3 comprises 14 residues. Germline loops: CDR1 LNHNV, CDR2 YYDKDF (reference sequence). CDR3 amino acids: CATSRARVDYGYTF. The CDR3 DNA follows: TGTGCCACCAGCAGAGCCAGGGTAGACTATGGCTACACCTTC.

The chain recombines TRBV7-6 with TRBJ1-1; D is unclear. The CDR3 is 16 amino acids. V was clipped by 1 base and J by 0 bases, with 12 bases between them. Germline V gene data show CDR1 as SGHVS and CDR2 as FNYEAQ. The CDR3 protein is CASSLGVGGMNTEAFF. CDR3 DNA: TGTGCCAGCAGCTTAGGAGTAGGAGGCATGAACACTGAAGCTTTCTTT.

The chain has TRBV4-1 and TRBJ1-4; 11 bases map to TRBD1. Germline CDR1 MGHRA, CDR2 YSYEKL. V lost 4 bases, J lost 7 bases, and 2 bases stayed unmatched. The CDR3 extends over 14 amino acids. DNA for the CDR3: TGCGCCAGCAGCCTGGACAGGGGGCTTGAAAAACTGTTTTTT. Residues: CASSLDRGLEKLFF.

The chain recombines TRBV29-1 with TRBJ2-1; D remains unclear. V lost 3 bases and J 1 base, leaving 7 bases between the germline ends. CDR3 size: 13 residues. The germline gives CDR1 SQVTM, CDR2 ANQGSEA. This CDR3 reads CSVEWQSYNEQFF. In DNA, the CDR3 is TGCAGCGTTGAGTGGCAGTCCTACAATGAGCAGTTCTTC.

The count of this clone is one. The chain recombines TRBV10-3 with TRBJ1-5, with 7 bases fitting TRBD1. This CDR3 has 21 residues. CDR1 and CDR2 (germline): ENHRY, SYGVKD. Trimming removed 0 bases from V and 3 bases from J; junction bases left unmatched: 20. The CDR3 is CAISESKVLPGQWTANQPQHF. Written as DNA, the CDR3 is TGTGCCATCAGTGAGTCGAAGGTCCTACCGGGACAGTGGACTGCCAATCAGCCCCAGCATTTT.

V is TRBV24-1 and J is TRBJ1-1; 7 bases map to TRBD1. Losses at the gene ends were 9 bases for V and 4 bases for J; bases not matched to a gene: 7. The CDR3 totals 13 residues. Germline V gene data show CDR1 as KGHDR and CDR2 as SFDVKD. The CDR3 bases are TGTGCCACCGCAAACCGACAGGGCACTGAAGCTTTCTTT. It yields the protein CATANRQGTEAFF.

The V call is TRBV12-3 or TRBV12-4, the J call TRBJ1-1; D is unresolved. The V gene lost 1 base and the J gene lost 0 bases, with 3 bases spanning the gap. This CDR3 is 13 amino acids long. This CDR3 reads CASSLDMNTEAFF. The CDR3 DNA sequence: TGTGCCAGCAGTTTAGACATGAACACTGAAGCTTTCTTT.

The chain uses TRBV12-3 or TRBV12-4 and TRBJ1-2; no reliable D call. V lost 3 bases and J lost 3, with 8 bases in between. The CDR3 totals 13 residues. CDR3: CASSFPEHYGYTF. The CDR3 DNA reads TGTGCCAGCAGTTTTCCGGAGCACTATGGCTACACCTTC.

The rearrangement joins TRBV2 to TRBJ1-2, with a possible D match to TRBD1 (5 bases). The CDR3 contains 13 residues. Germline CDR1 is SNHLY and CDR2 is FYNNEI. Trimming removed 4 bases from V and 4 bases from J, with 10 bases in between. CDR3 protein: CASSAGKAYGYTF. CDR3 DNA sequence: TGTGCCAGCAGTGCAGGGAAAGCCTATGGCTACACCTTC.

The chain couples TRBV2 to TRBJ1-2; 9 positions agree with TRBD1. The CDR3 is 14 amino acids. CDR1 and CDR2 from the germline V gene are SNHLY and FYNNEI. The ends lost 6 bases at V and 1 base at J; junction bases unmatched: 3. CDR3 residues: CASRTGGFNYGYTF. The CDR3 DNA reads as TGTGCCAGCAGGACAGGGGGATTTAACTATGGCTACACCTTC. Complete variable domain (other parts from reference TRBV2 and TRBJ1-2): EPEVTQTPSHQVTQMGQEVILRCVPISNHLYFYWYRQILGQKVEFLVSFYNNEISEKSEIFDDQFSVERPDGSNFTLKIRSTKLEDSAMYFCASRTGGFNYGYTFGSGTRLTVV.

This chain connects TRBV6-5 to TRBJ1-5; perhaps TRBD1 as D (5 bases). The CDR3 has 14 amino acids. The ends were cut back, 7 bases at V and 6 bases at J, with 16 bases in the middle. CDR1 is MNHEY and CDR2 is SVGAGI in the germline V gene. CDR3 sequence (DNA): TGTGCCAGCATAAAACCCGGGGGGGGTCAGCCCCAGCATTTT. This gives the protein CASIKPGGGQPQHF.

The chain carries TRBV4-3 and TRBJ1-3; possibly TRBD1 for D (5 bases). Trimming cost V 4 bases and J 2 bases, with 15 bases left between them. This CDR3 spans 16 amino acids. Germline V lookup: CDR1 LGHNA, CDR2 YSLEER. CDR3 amino acids: CASSPAAQGTGNTIYF. CDR3 coding DNA: TGCGCCAGCAGCCCCGCGGCCCAGGGCACTGGAAACACCATATATTTT.

The CDR3 sequence: CASGQGANTGELFF. Here the CDR3 DNA reads TGTGCCAGCGGACAGGGGGCGAACACCGGGGAGCTGTTTTTT. The chain is built from TRBV6-5 and TRBJ2-2; 10 bases are a match to TRBD1. V shed 8 bases and J 0 bases; nucleotides not matched to a gene: 0. The CDR3 has 14 amino acids. CDR1 and CDR2 (germline): MNHEY, SVGAGI.

The chain carries TRBV6-5 and TRBJ1-6, with a possible D match to TRBD1 (5 bases). V was trimmed by 7 bases and J by 7 bases, leaving 11 bases between them. This CDR3 contains 13 residues. Germline-derived CDR1 and CDR2 are MNHEY and SVGAGI. DNA of the CDR3: TGTGCCAGCAAGAGGACATCGAATTCACCCCTCCACTTT. It yields the protein CASKRTSNSPLHF.